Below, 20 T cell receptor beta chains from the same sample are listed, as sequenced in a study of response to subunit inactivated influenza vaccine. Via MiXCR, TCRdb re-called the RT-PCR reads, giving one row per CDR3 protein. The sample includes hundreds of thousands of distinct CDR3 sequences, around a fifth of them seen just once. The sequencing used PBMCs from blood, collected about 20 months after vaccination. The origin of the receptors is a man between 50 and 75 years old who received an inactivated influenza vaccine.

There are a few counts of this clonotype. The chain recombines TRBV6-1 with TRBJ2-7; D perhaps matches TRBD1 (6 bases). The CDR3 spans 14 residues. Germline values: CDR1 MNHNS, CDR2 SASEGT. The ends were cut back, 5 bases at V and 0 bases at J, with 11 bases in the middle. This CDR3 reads CASSLTGYSYEQYF. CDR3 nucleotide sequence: TGTGCCAGCAGTCTGACAGGTTACTCCTACGAGCAGTACTTC.

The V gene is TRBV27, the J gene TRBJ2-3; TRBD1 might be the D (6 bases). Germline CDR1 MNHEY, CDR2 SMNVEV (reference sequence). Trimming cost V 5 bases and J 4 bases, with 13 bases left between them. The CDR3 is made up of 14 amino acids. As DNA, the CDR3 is TGTGCCAGCAGTCGGCCAGGGGTACCAGATACGCAGTATTTT. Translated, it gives CASSRPGVPDTQYF.

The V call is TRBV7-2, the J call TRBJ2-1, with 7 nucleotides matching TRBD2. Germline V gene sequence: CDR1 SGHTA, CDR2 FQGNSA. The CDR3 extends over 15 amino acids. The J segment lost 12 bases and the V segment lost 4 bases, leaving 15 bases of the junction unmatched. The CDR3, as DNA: TGTGCCAGCAGCTCTTCCTCCGGGACTATAATAGTGCAGTTCTTC. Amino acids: CASSSSSGTIIVQFF. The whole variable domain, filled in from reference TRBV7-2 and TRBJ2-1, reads GAGVSQSPSNKVTEKGKDVELRCDPISGHTALYWYRQSLGQGLEFLIYFQGNSAPDKSGLPSDRFSAERTGGSVSTLTIQRTQQEDSAVYLCASSSSSGTIIVQFFGPGTRLTVL.

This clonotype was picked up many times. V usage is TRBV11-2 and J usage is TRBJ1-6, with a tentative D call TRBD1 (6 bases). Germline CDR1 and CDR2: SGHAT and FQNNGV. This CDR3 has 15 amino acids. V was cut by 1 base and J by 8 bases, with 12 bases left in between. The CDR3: CASSLAGALYSPLHF. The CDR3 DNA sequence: TGTGCCAGCAGCTTAGCGGGGGCGCTCTATTCACCCCTCCACTTT.

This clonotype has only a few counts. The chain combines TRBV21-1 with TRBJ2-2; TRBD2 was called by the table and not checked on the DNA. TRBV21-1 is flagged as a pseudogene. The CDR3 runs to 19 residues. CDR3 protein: CASSKEKERGGRPTGELFF. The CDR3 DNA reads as TGTGCCAGCAGCAAAGAAAAGGAGAGAGGCGGGAGGCCCACCGGGGAGCTGTTTTTT.

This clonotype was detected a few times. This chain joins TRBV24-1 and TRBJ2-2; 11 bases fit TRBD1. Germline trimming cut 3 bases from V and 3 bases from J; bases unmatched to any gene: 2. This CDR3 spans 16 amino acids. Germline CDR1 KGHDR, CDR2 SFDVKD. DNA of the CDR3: TGTGCCACCAGTGATCCGGGACAGGGGGACACCGGGGAGCTGTTTTTT. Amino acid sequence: CATSDPGQGDTGELFF.

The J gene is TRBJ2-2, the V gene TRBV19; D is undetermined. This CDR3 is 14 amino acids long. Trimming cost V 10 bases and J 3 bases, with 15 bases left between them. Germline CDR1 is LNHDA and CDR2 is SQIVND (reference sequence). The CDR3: CATTKAGDTGELFF. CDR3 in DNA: TGTGCCACAACAAAGGCTGGGGACACCGGGGAGCTGTTTTTT.

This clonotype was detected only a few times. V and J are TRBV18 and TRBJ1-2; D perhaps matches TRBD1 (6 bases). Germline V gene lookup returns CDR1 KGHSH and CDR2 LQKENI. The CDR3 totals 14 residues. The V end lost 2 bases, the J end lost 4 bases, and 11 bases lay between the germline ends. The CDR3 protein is CASSPRQVPYGYTF. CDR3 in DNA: TGTGCCAGCTCACCAAGACAGGTCCCCTATGGCTACACCTTC.

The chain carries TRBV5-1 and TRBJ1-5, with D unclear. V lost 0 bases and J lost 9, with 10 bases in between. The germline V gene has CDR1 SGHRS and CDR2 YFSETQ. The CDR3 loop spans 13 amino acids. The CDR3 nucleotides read TGCGCCAGCAGCTTGGACGGACTCGGGCCCCAGCATTTT. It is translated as CASSLDGLGPQHF.

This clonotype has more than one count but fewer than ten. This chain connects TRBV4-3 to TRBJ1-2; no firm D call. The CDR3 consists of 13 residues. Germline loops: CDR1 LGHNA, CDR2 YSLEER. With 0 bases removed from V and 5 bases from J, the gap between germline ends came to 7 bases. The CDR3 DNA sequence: TGCGCCAGCAGCCAAGACGGCACGTATGGCTACACCTTC. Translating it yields CASSQDGTYGYTF.

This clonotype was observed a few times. The CDR3 reads CASMGMADTQYF. Here the CDR3 DNA reads TGTGCCAGCATGGGTATGGCAGATACGCAGTATTTT. V usage is TRBV7-9 and J usage is TRBJ2-3; D is unclear. The CDR3 runs to 12 residues. V was cut by 7 bases and J by 4 bases, with 9 bases left in between. Germline V gives CDR1 SEHNR, CDR2 FQNEAQ (reference sequence).

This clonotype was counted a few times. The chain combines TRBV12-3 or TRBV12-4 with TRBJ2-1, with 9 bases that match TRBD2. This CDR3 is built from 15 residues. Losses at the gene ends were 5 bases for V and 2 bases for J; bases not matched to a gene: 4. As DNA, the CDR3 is TGTGCCAGCAGTCTTAGCGGGAGTACCTACAATGAGCAGTTCTTC. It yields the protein CASSLSGSTYNEQFF.

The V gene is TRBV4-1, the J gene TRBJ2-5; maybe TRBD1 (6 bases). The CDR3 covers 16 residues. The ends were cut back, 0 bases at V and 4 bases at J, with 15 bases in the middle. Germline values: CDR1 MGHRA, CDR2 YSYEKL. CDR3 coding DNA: TGCGCCAGCAGCCAAGAGTATACAGGGACGTTAGAGACCCAGTACTTC. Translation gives CASSQEYTGTLETQYF.

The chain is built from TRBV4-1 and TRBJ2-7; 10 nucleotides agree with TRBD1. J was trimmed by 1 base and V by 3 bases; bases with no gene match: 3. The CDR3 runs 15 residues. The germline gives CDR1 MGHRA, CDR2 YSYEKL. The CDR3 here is CASSHGQGVSYEQYF. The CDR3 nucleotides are TGCGCCAGCAGCCATGGACAGGGGGTATCCTACGAGCAGTACTTC.

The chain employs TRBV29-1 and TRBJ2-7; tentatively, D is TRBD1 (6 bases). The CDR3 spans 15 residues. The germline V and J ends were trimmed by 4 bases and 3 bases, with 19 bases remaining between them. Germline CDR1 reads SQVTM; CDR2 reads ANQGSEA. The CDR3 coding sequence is TGCAGCGTTGTATCCCTGGACAGAAATTACTACGAGCAGTACTTC. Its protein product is CSVVSLDRNYYEQYF.

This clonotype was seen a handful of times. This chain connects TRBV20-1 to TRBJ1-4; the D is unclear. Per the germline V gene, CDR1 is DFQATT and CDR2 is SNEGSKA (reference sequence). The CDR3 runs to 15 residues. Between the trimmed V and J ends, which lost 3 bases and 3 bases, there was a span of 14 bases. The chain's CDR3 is CSASRGSGANEKLFF. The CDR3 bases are TGCAGTGCTAGTCGTGGATCCGGGGCTAATGAAAAACTGTTTTTT.

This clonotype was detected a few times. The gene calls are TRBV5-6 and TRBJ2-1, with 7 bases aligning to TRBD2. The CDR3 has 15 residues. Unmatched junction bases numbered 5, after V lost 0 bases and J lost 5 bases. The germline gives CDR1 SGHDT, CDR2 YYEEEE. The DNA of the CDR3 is TGTGCCAGCAGCTTGGTAGCTAGCGGCCACAATGAGCAGTTCTTC. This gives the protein CASSLVASGHNEQFF.

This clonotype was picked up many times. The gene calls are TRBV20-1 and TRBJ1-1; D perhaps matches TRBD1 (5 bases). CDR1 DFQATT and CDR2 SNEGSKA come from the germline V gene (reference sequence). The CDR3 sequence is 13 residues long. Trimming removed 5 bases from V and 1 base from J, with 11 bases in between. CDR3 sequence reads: CSAGPQENTEAFF. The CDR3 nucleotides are TGCAGTGCTGGCCCACAGGAGAACACTGAAGCTTTCTTT.

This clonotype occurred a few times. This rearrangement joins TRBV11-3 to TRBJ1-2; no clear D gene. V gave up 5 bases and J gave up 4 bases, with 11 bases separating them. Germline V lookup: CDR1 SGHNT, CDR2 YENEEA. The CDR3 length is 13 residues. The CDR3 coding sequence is TGTGCCAGCAGCACACGTTCGGGCTATGGCTACACCTTC. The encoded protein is CASSTRSGYGYTF.

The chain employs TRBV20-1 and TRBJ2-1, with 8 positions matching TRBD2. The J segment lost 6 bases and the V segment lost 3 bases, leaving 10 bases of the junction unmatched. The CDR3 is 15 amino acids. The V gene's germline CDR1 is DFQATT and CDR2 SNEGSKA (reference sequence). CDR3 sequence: CSARVAGTGGNEQFF. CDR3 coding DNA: TGCAGTGCTAGGGTAGCGGGAACGGGGGGCAATGAGCAGTTCTTC.